The sample holds a few counts of the clone carrying this TCR beta chain. What it binds is unknown. Germline-derived CDR1 and CDR2 are SGHKS and YYEKEE (reference sequence). The ends lost 5 bases at V and 0 bases at J; junction bases unmatched: 4. This CDR3 is 16 amino acids long. At least 7 million PBMCs were isolated per sample. The entry originates in a study of blood T cells in healthy people across ages. General study points: Observed TCR beta diversity showed a strong correlation with the percentage of naive T cells as measured by flow cytometry. Naive CD4+ cells and diversity were both higher in long-lived donors than in aged donors.

A J-beta primer mix and a sample-barcoded 5' primer were used in a second PCR of roughly 6 to 11 cycles. A single record per CDR3 protein comes from TCRdb applying MiXCR to the 5' RACE reads. The sample yields 1,800,000 or so distinct CDR3 sequences, roughly two fifths seen once. The V call is TRBV5-5, the J call TRBJ2-6; 8 bases align to TRBD1. Specimen: blood. The receptor's source is a human donor in good health. CDR3 sequence: CASRTGEHSGANVLTF. The DNA for the CDR3 is TGTGCCAGCAGGACAGGGGAACACTCTGGGGCCAACGTCCTGACTTTC.